This TCR beta chain was sequenced for a study of blood T cell repertoires in COVID-19. Deletions cut 5 bases from V and 10 bases from J, with 18 bases between. This CDR3 is 15 amino acids long. Per the germline V gene, CDR1 is LNHDA and CDR2 is SQIVND (reference sequence). In the original workflow: Amplification with reference gene primers provided the estimates of nucleated cell counts. Method: immunoSEQ multiplex PCR; TCRdb's copy keeps in-frame clones and lacks some. V, J and clone size are those of that table, while D and trimming were read from the DNA. The data contain around 150,000 clones, 70% to 85% of them singletons.

V is TRBV19 and J is TRBJ1-6; the D gene is possibly TRBD1 (6 bases). Specimen: peripheral blood. The origin of this receptor is an elderly woman with acute or convalescent COVID-19. This chain's CDR3 is CASSLTGTSGSPLHF. DNA of the CDR3: TGTGCCAGTAGTCTCACCGGGACAAGCGGATCACCCCTCCACTTT. The whole variable domain, filled in from reference TRBV19 and TRBJ1-6, reads DGGITQSPKYLFRKEGQNVTLSCEQNLNHDAMYWYRQDPGQGLRLIYYSQIVNDFQKGDIAEGYSVSREKKESFPLTVTSAQKNPTAFYLCASSLTGTSGSPLHFGNGTRLTVT.